These T cell receptor beta chains were read from a single sample in a study of T cell responses to AZD1222 COVID-19 vaccine. Sequencing used immunoSEQ multiplex PCR; TCRdb keeps in-frame clones, though not all of them. The repertoire holds 150,000 to 200,000 clones, around 88% seen once, with around 10% in the top ten. Material: peripheral blood, obtained 28 days after the second AZD1222 dose. The source is an adult who received the AZD1222 COVID-19 vaccine. Each CDR3 is given with its conserved first and last residue. The D gene is left open where the match is weak. Only part of the rows carry a size: once, few, many, or a class if the clone is expanded.

V gene	clone size	J gene	D gene	CDR3 DNA	CDR3 protein
TRBV19	NA	TRBJ1-2	NA	TGTGCCAGTAGTAGAGATTCGGGACGGAACTATGGCTACACCTTC	CASSRDSGRNYGYTF
TRBV10-3	NA	TRBJ2-1	TRBD2	TGTGCCATCACTAGCGGGGGGGACAATGAGCAGTTCTTC	CAITSGGDNEQFF
TRBV27	few	TRBJ1-1	NA	TGTGCCAGCAGTTTGGTCCCCTCGTCCGCTGAAGCTTTCTTT	CASSLVPSSAEAFF
TRBV10-3	once	TRBJ2-5	TRBD2	TGTGCCATCGCCCCCGCTAGCGGGGGGGCTCCAGAGACCCAGTACTTC	CAIAPASGGAPETQYF
TRBV11-2	many	TRBJ1-3	TRBD1	TGTGCCAGCAGCCGAATCCCGGGACAGTTCTCTGGAAACACCATATATTTT	CASSRIPGQFSGNTIYF
TRBV3-1/TRBV3-2	once	TRBJ1-2	NA	TGTGCCAGCAGCCAAGATCGGGGGGGGCGAGGCTATGGCTACACCTTC	CASSQDRGGRGYGYTF
TRBV5-6	NA	TRBJ1-2	NA	TGTGCCAGCAGCTTTAGGGGTGTGGGATTCTATGGCTACACCTTC	CASSFRGVGFYGYTF
TRBV5-1	NA	TRBJ2-1	TRBD2	TGCGCCAGCAGCTGGGTAGCGGGGAACAATGAGCAGTTCTTC	CASSWVAGNNEQFF
TRBV21-1	NA	TRBJ1-1	NA	TGTGCCAGCAGCGTCTCGGGGGGCGAGACTGAAGCTTTCTTT	CASSVSGGETEAFF
TRBV28	NA	TRBJ1-1	NA	TGTGCCAGCAGTTTTACAGGGCTGAACACTGAAGCTTTCTTT	CASSFTGLNTEAFF
TRBV7-2	NA	TRBJ2-3	NA	TGTGCCAGCAGCTTAGAGGGGACGGACTCCTCGAATACGCAGTATTTT	CASSLEGTDSSNTQYF
TRBV6-2/TRBV6-3	NA	TRBJ2-1	NA	TGTGCCAGCAGTTACCAAGCAGTAACCTACAATGAGCAGTTCTTC	CASSYQAVTYNEQFF
TRBV7-3	once	TRBJ2-1	TRBD2	TGTGCCAGCAGCCCCGGACTAGCATACAATGAGCAGTTCTTC	CASSPGLAYNEQFF
TRBV7-3	NA	TRBJ2-7	NA	TGTGCCAGCAGCTTAACAAGGGTCTACGAGCAGTACTTC	CASSLTRVYEQYF
TRBV7-2	few	TRBJ1-5	NA	TGTGCCAGCAGCTTAGGGGGGGGTGGAGGTCAGCCCCAGCATTTT	CASSLGGGGGQPQHF
TRBV6-5	NA	TRBJ2-7	TRBD1	TGTGCCAGCAACACCAGGCACAGGGGCTACGAGCAGTACTTC	CASNTRHRGYEQYF
TRBV27	NA	TRBJ1-5	NA	TGTGCCAGCAGAAACAGGGACCAGCCCCAGCATTTT	CASRNRDQPQHF
TRBV27	NA	TRBJ1-5	TRBD1	TGTGCCAGCAGTTCCGGGACAGGGGGCGATCAGCCCCAGCATTTT	CASSSGTGGDQPQHF
TRBV18	NA	TRBJ2-4	TRBD2	TGTGCCAGCTCACCCCTAGCTAGCGGGGGAGCCAAAAACATTCAGTACTTC	CASSPLASGGAKNIQYF
TRBV2	NA	TRBJ2-5	TRBD1	TGTGCCAGCAGTGAAAACAGGGGTAGACAAGAGACCCAGTACTTC	CASSENRGRQETQYF
TRBV6-5	once	TRBJ2-7	TRBD2	TGTGCCAGCAGCAGCGGGGGGCCAGTCTACGAGCAGTACTTC	CASSSGGPVYEQYF
TRBV5-1	once	TRBJ2-1	TRBD2	TGCGCCAGCAGCCTTCGGACTAGCGGGTCCGTGAATGAGCAGTTCTTC	CASSLRTSGSVNEQFF
TRBV6-2/TRBV6-3	NA	TRBJ2-1	NA	TGTGCCAGCAGTTACGCGCTAGCGACGGGTGAGCAGTTCTTC	CASSYALATGEQFF
TRBV29-1	NA	TRBJ2-3	NA	TGCAGCGTTGCCGGACAGACAGATACGCAGTATTTT	CSVAGQTDTQYF
TRBV2	NA	TRBJ1-4	NA	TGTGCCAGCAGTGAAGCCCCTCCGGGACGGCTGCCGGCAACTAATGAAAAACTGTTTTTT	CASSEAPPGRLPATNEKLFF